This TCR beta chain was sequenced for a study of blood T cell repertoires in COVID-19. Across the whole study: From T cells, B-cell-depleted T cells, or PBMCs came the material, which was cDNA or gDNA.

The authors' processing: Cell counts per sample came from amplifying reference gene primers. Clones were read by immunoSEQ multiplex PCR, and TCRdb kept only the in-frame ones, dropping some. Clone size and the V and J calls come from that table; the DNA yielded D and trimming. The sample consists of some 300,000 clones, around 90% of them appearing once. Germline CDR1 is SGHKS and CDR2 is YYEKEE (reference sequence). This CDR3 contains 14 residues. Trimming pared 2 bases from V and 4 bases from J, leaving 10 bases between. The J gene is TRBJ1-5, the V gene TRBV5-5; D unclear. Material for sequencing was PBMCs or T cells enriched from blood (not recorded which). This sequence originates from a woman aged 18-30 years with acute COVID-19. This CDR3 is CASSFGRVNQPQHF. The CDR3 DNA sequence: TGTGCCAGCAGCTTTGGGAGGGTTAATCAGCCCCAGCATTTT.